Below are 10 T cell receptor beta chains sequenced from a single sample in a study of shared clonotypes between healthy human individuals. Generated by immunoSEQ multiplex PCR, the TCRdb table keeps only in-frame clones and is missing some. The sample holds millions of clones; approximately 94% are singletons and the top ten take more than 0.95%. Terminally differentiated effector memory CD45RA+ cells were left out of the naive CD8 fraction, which was CD45RO-negative and positively selected for CCR7. The sample consisted of naive CD8+ T cells sorted from blood. The receptors come from a man aged 18-30 years in good health.

The chain carries TRBV6-6 and TRBJ1-1, with D possibly TRBD1 on 5 matching bases. The CDR3 length is 12 residues. V lost 4 bases, J lost 6 bases, and 9 bases lay in between. Germline CDR1 reads MNHNY; CDR2 reads SVGAGI (reference sequence). The CDR3 sequence is CASSSPGAEAFF. The CDR3 bases are TGTGCCAGCAGTTCCCCGGGGGCTGAAGCTTTCTTT.

With regard to this clone: Within the sample, other DNA sequences also encode this same CDR3. The chain uses TRBV6-1 and TRBJ1-5; D unresolved. Germline CDR1 MNHNS, CDR2 SASEGT. The CDR3 is 15 residues long. The ends were cut back, 2 bases at V and 0 bases at J, with 8 bases in the middle. CDR3 nucleotide sequence: TGTGCCAGCAGTGAATCAGGTTTTAGCAATCAGCCCCAGCATTTT. Amino acid sequence: CASSESGFSNQPQHF.

The chain couples TRBV5-4 to TRBJ2-5; a possible D gene is TRBD1 (5 bases). Germline lookup yields CDR1 SGHNT and CDR2 YYREEE (reference sequence). Between the trimmed V and J ends, which lost 1 base and 0 bases, there was a span of 13 bases. The CDR3 length is 16 residues. The CDR3 DNA reads TGTGCCAGCAGCTTGTGGGGCACTTCCTACCAAGAGACCCAGTACTTC. It encodes CASSLWGTSYQETQYF.

The gene calls are TRBV7-2 and TRBJ2-2; 8 nucleotides align to TRBD1. This CDR3 comprises 16 residues. Germline CDR1 and CDR2: SGHTA and FQGNSA. V gave up 5 bases and J gave up 0 bases; unmatched junction bases: 5. The CDR3 DNA follows: TGTGCCAGCAGCCCCCGGACAGGGCCGAACACCGGGGAGCTGTTTTTT. Translating it yields CASSPRTGPNTGELFF.

The CDR3 is CASGQGGVTEAFF. As DNA, the CDR3 is TGTGCTAGTGGTCAGGGGGGGGTCACTGAAGCTTTCTTT. The gene calls are TRBV12-5 and TRBJ1-1; 7 nucleotides agree with TRBD1. CDR3 length: 13 residues. Germline-derived CDR1 and CDR2 are LGHNT and FRNRAP. Trimming at V came to 5 bases and at J to 4 bases, leaving 4 bases not matched to a gene. The variable domain in full, completed from reference TRBV12-5 and TRBJ1-1, reads DARVTQTPRHKVTEMGQEVTMRCQPILGHNTVFWYRQTMMQGLELLAYFRNRAPLDDSGMPKDRFSAEMPDATLATLKIQPSEPRDSAVYFCASGQGGVTEAFFGQGTRLTVV.

The V call is TRBV5-4, the J call TRBJ1-6; a possible D gene is TRBD1 (5 bases). The CDR3 runs 14 residues. Trimming left V 10 bases short and J 9 bases short, with 20 bases between. Germline CDR1 SGHNT, CDR2 YYREEE (reference sequence). This CDR3 reads CAVPSGTKFSPLHF. As DNA, the CDR3 is TGTGCCGTACCCTCGGGGACCAAATTTTCACCCCTCCACTTT.

The chain employs TRBV6-1 and TRBJ1-5; no reliable D call. The CDR3 runs 14 residues. Trimming took 2 bases from V and 3 from J, leaving 8 bases between them. Germline CDR1 reads MNHNS; CDR2 reads SASEGT. CDR3 in amino acids: CASSEIEPNQPQHF. Written as DNA, the CDR3 is TGTGCCAGCAGTGAAATAGAACCCAATCAGCCCCAGCATTTT.

The V gene is TRBV28, the J gene TRBJ2-5; TRBD1 agrees at 8 bases. Germline V lookup: CDR1 MDHEN, CDR2 SYDVKM. V gave up 3 bases and J gave up 5 bases; unmatched junction bases: 8. This CDR3 comprises 15 residues. The CDR3 DNA reads TGTGCCAGCAGTTTCCGGACAGGGCCACCGGAGACCCAGTACTTC. Protein sequence: CASSFRTGPPETQYF.

Comments on this clone: Other nucleotide sequences from this sample produce the same CDR3. V and J are TRBV30 and TRBJ1-2; no clear D gene. Germline-derived CDR1 and CDR2 are GTSNPN and SVGIG (reference sequence). Trimming pared 3 bases from V and 4 bases from J, leaving 3 bases between. This CDR3 is 10 amino acids long. The CDR3 reads CAWRGYGYTF. Written as DNA, the CDR3 is TGTGCCTGGAGAGGCTATGGCTACACCTTC.

This clone was counted between two and nine times. This chain connects TRBV18 to TRBJ2-7; maybe TRBD1 (6 bases). Trimming took off 3 bases at V and 4 bases at J, with 25 bases between the two ends. Germline V gives CDR1 KGHSH, CDR2 LQKENI. The CDR3 length is 18 residues. The CDR3 nucleotides read TGTGCCAGCTCACCGGGCTACAGGGCCGACGACCGACCTTACGAGCAGTACTTC. The encoded protein is CASSPGYRADDRPYEQYF.